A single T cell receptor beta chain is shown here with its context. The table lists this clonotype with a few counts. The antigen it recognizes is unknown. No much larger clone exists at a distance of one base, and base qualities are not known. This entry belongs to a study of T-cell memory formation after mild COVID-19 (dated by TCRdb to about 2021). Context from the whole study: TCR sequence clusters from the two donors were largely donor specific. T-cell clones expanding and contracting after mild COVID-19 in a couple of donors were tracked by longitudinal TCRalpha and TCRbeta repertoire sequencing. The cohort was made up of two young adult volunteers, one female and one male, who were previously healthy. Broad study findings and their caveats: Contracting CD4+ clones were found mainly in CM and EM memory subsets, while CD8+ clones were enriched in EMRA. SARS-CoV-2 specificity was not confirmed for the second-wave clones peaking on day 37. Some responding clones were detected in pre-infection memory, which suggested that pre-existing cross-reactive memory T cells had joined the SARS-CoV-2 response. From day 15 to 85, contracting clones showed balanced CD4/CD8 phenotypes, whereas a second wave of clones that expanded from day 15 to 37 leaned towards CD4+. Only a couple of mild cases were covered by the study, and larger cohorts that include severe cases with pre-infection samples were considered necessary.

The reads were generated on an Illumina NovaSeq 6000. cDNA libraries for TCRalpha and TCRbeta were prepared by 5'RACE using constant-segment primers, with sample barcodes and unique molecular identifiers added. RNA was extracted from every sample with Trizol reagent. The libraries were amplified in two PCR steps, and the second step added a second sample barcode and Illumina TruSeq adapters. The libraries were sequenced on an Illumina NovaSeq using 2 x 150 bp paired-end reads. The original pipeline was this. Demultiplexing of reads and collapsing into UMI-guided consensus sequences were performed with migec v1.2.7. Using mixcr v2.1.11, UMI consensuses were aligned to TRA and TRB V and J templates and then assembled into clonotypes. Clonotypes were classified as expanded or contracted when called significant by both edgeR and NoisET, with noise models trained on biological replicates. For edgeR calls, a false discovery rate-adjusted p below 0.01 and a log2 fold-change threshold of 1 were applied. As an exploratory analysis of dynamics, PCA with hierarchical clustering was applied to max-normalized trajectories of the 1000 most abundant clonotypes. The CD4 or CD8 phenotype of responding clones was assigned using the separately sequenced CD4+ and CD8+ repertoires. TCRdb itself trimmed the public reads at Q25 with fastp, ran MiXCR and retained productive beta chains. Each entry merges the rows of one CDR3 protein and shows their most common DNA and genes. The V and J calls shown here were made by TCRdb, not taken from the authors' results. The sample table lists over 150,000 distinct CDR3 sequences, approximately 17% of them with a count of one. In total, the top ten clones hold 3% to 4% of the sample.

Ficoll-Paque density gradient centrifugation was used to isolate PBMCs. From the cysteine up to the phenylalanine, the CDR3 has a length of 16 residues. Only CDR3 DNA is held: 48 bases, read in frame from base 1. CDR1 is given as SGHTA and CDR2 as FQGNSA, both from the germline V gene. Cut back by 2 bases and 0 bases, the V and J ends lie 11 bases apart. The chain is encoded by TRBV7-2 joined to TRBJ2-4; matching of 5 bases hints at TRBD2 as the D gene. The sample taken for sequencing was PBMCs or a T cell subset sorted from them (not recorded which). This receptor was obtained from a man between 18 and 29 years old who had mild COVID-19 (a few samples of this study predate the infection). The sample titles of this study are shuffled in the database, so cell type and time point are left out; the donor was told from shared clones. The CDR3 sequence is CASSLRAALAKNIQYF. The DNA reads TGTGCCAGCAGCTTAAGAGCGGCCCTAGCCAAAAACATTCAGTACTTC. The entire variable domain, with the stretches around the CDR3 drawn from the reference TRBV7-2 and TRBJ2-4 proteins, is GAGVSQSPSNKVTEKGKDVELRCDPISGHTALYWYRQSLGQGLEFLIYFQGNSAPDKSGLPSDRFSAERTGGSVSTLTIQRTQQEDSAVYLCASSLRAALAKNIQYFGAGTRLSVL.